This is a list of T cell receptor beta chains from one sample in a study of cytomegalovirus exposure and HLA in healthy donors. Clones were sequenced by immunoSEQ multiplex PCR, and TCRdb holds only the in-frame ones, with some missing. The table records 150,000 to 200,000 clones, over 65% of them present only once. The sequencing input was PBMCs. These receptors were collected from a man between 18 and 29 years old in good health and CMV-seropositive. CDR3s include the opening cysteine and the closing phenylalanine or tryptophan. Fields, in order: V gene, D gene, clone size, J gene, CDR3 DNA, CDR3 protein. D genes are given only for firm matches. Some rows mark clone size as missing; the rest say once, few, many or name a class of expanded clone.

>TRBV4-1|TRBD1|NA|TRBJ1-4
TGCGCCAGCAGCCAAGGGACAGGACCTAATGAAAAACTGTTTTTT
CASSQGTGPNEKLFF
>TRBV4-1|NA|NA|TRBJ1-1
TGCGCCAGCAGCCAAGATTACCGGGGTGACACTGAAGCTTTCTTT
CASSQDYRGDTEAFF
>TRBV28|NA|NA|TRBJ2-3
TGTGCCAGCAGTTTATCGAGTCCGGGGGGCACAAATACGCAGTATTTT
CASSLSSPGGTNTQYF
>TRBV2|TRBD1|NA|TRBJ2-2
TGTGTCAGCAGGGGGGGACAGGGTGTCTCCGGGGAGCTGTTTTTT
CVSRGGQGVSGELFF
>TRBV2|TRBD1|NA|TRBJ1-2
TGTGCCAGCGGCGAGGGACAGGGAAGGTATGGCTACACCTTC
CASGEGQGRYGYTF
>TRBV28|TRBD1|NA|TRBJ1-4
TGTGCCAGCAGTTTATCCCCAACAGGGGGTGAAAAACTGTTTTTT
CASSLSPTGGEKLFF
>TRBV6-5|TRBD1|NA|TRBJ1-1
TGTGCCAGCAGTCGAGGGACAGGGGAGGCCACTGAAGCTTTCTTT
CASSRGTGEATEAFF
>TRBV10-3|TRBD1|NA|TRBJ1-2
TGTGCCATCAGGGGGGTGAGGGACAGGGGTGTAGGTGGAGGATGGGCGGGCTACACCTTC
CAIRGVRDRGVGGGWAGYTF
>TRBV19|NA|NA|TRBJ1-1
TGTGCCAGTAGTATCGTTGGCAGGAACACTGAAGCTTTCTTT
CASSIVGRNTEAFF
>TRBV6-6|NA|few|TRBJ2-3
TGTGCCAGCAGTTATAGAGGGGGAACAGATACGCAGTATTTT
CASSYRGGTDTQYF
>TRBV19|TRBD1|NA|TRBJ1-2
TGTGCCAGTAGGGACAGGGGGGGTCTGAGCTACACCTTC
CASRDRGGLSYTF
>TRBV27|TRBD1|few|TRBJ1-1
TGTGCCAGCAGAACGGACAGGGCGAGTGAAGCTTTCTTT
CASRTDRASEAFF
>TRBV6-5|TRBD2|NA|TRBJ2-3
TGTGCCATTAATCGAGCGGGAGCACCAGATACGCAGTATTTT
CAINRAGAPDTQYF
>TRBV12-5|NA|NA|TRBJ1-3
TGTGCTAGTGGTTTGACAGGAAGCTCTGGAAACACCATATATTTT
CASGLTGSSGNTIYF
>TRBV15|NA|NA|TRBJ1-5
TGTGCCACCAGCAGAGATCGGGGTATAATGGGGTCCCAGCATTTT
CATSRDRGIMGSQHF
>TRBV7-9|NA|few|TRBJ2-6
TGTGCCAGCAGCGCCGCGGGGAAATCCAACGTCCTGACTTTC
CASSAAGKSNVLTF
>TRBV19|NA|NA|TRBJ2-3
TGTGCCAGTAGTACTCCGGTCAGGGGCACAGATACGCAGTATTTT
CASSTPVRGTDTQYF
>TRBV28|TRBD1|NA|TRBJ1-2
TGTGCCAGCTCCCTAGGCCAGGGGGCCAACTATGGCTACACCTTC
CASSLGQGANYGYTF
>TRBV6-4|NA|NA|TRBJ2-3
TGTGCCAGCAGTGACTCGAGCTTTGGGGCAGAAACAGATACGCAGTATTTT
CASSDSSFGAETDTQYF
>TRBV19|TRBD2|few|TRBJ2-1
TGTGCCAGTAGTATAGACCTAGCGGCTAGGAAGTTCTTC
CASSIDLAARKFF